A single sample gave rise to the 11 T cell receptor beta chains below, sequenced in a study of T cells in Graves' hyperthyroidism and ophthalmopathy. The CDR3 regions of TCR beta were amplified from RNA transcripts. HTBI primers were employed in a first-round RT-PCR of the TCR CDR3. TCRdb re-analysed the multiplex PCR reads in MiXCR, keeping a single row per CDR3 protein. This table has about 560,000 distinct CDR3 sequences, 16% appearing once. Specimen: blood. The receptors stem from a woman between 18 and 29 years old with Graves' hyperthyroidism.

This clonotype was detected many times. The rearrangement links TRBV7-8 to TRBJ1-1; the match to TRBD1 covers 9 bases. Germline trimming cut 7 bases from V and 9 bases from J; bases unmatched to any gene: 12. This CDR3 has 14 amino acids. Germline V gene data show CDR1 as SGHVS and CDR2 as FQNEAQ. CDR3 sequence (DNA): TGTGCCAGCACCCCCGGAGGCGGGACAGGGAAAGCTTTCTTT. The encoded protein is CASTPGGGTGKAFF. Looking up the rest from reference TRBV7-8 and TRBJ1-1 gives the full variable domain: GAGVSQSPRYKVAKRGQDVALRCDPISGHVSLFWYQQALGQGPEFLTYFQNEAQLDKSGLPSDRFFAERPEGSVSTLKIQRTQQEDSAVYLCASTPGGGTGKAFFGQGTRLTVV.

The chain recombines TRBV12-3 or TRBV12-4 with TRBJ1-5; a possible D gene is TRBD1 (6 bases). V gave up 2 bases and J gave up 3 bases, with 11 bases separating them. The CDR3 loop spans 15 amino acids. The CDR3 here is CASSLTGTSNQPQHF. CDR3 DNA: TGTGCCAGCAGTTTAACAGGGACTTCCAATCAGCCCCAGCATTTT.

In its sample, this clonotype was seen a few times. The gene calls are TRBV7-2 and TRBJ2-2; 10 bases line up with TRBD2. Trimming at V came to 5 bases and at J to 5 bases, leaving 11 bases not matched to a gene. CDR3 length equals 17 residues. CDR1 and CDR2 from the germline V gene are SGHTA and FQGNSA. CDR3 sequence (DNA): TGTGCCAGCAGCCCCAATAGCGGGGGGCCAGTAACCGGGGAGCTGTTTTTT. Protein sequence: CASSPNSGGPVTGELFF.

V usage is TRBV13 and J usage is TRBJ1-1, with 9 positions matching TRBD1. With 4 bases clipped from V and 3 bases from J, the junction kept 6 bases outside the gene matches. CDR3 length: 15 amino acids. Germline values: CDR1 PRHDT, CDR2 FYEKMQ (reference sequence). CDR3 bases: TGTGCCAGCAGCTCCCCGGGACAGGGTTACACTGAAGCTTTCTTT. It encodes CASSSPGQGYTEAFF. Drawing the rest from reference TRBV13 and TRBJ1-1, the complete variable domain is AAGVIQSPRHLIKEKRETATLKCYPIPRHDTVYWYQQGPGQDPQFLISFYEKMQSDKGSIPDRFSAQQFSDYHSELNMSSLELGDSALYFCASSSPGQGYTEAFFGQGTRLTVV.

This clonotype was counted ten times or more. V gene TRBV20-1 combines with J gene TRBJ2-3; 10 bases are shared with TRBD2. The J segment lost 2 bases and the V segment lost 6 bases, leaving 8 bases of the junction unmatched. CDR3 length: 15 amino acids. CDR1 is DFQATT, CDR2 SNEGSKA, per germline (reference sequence). The CDR3 coding sequence is TGCAGTGCGCTTCCGGGACTAGCGTACACAGATACGCAGTATTTT. The encoded protein is CSALPGLAYTDTQYF.

The genes are TRBV20-1 and TRBJ2-1; TRBD1 matches at 7 bases. Trimming removed 0 bases from V and 3 bases from J; junction bases left unmatched: 8. This CDR3 has 16 amino acids. The V gene's germline CDR1 is DFQATT and CDR2 SNEGSKA (reference sequence). CDR3 amino acids: CSARDTAGGGYNEQFF. The CDR3 DNA reads as TGCAGTGCTAGAGATACGGCAGGGGGTGGCTACAATGAGCAGTTCTTC.

This clonotype appeared many times. This rearrangement joins TRBV6-1 to TRBJ2-7, with a tentative D call TRBD1 (6 bases). This CDR3 comprises 18 residues. Trimming took off 6 bases at V and 3 bases at J, with 27 bases between the two ends. Germline lookup yields CDR1 MNHNS and CDR2 SASEGT. CDR3 sequence: CASSVTGLAPSPLYEQYF. CDR3 in DNA: TGTGCCAGCAGCGTAACAGGGCTAGCTCCTAGCCCCCTCTACGAGCAGTACTTC.

This clonotype was found a few times. The chain combines TRBV28 with TRBJ2-6, with D maybe TRBD1 (6 bases). Germline V lookup: CDR1 MDHEN, CDR2 SYDVKM. The ends were cut back, 8 bases at V and 0 bases at J, with 14 bases in the middle. The CDR3 covers 16 residues. CDR3 sequence reads: CASEQGDLSGANVLTF. The CDR3, as DNA: TGTGCCAGCGAACAGGGTGACCTCTCTGGGGCCAACGTCCTGACTTTC.

This clonotype was seen only a few times. V is TRBV28 and J is TRBJ1-5; D is possibly TRBD1 (6 bases). CDR1 MDHEN and CDR2 SYDVKM come from the germline V gene. CDR3 size: 15 residues. V lost 6 bases to trimming and J lost 6 bases, with 18 bases between them. CDR3 region: CASSTLQGRVQPQHF. CDR3 in DNA: TGTGCCAGCAGCACCTTGCAGGGGAGGGTTCAGCCCCAGCATTTT.

This clonotype was seen once. The chain employs TRBV18 and TRBJ2-1; the match to TRBD2 covers 14 bases. The junction had 12 bases not matched to a gene; V was cut back by 4 bases and J by 4 bases. The CDR3 has 19 residues. Germline V gene data show CDR1 as KGHSH and CDR2 as LQKENI. CDR3 residues: CASSLLGGTSGSQYNEQFF. The CDR3 DNA reads TGTGCCAGCTCACTATTAGGCGGGACTAGCGGGAGTCAATACAATGAGCAGTTCTTC.

This clonotype was counted many times. J is TRBJ1-1 and V is TRBV29-1; no clear D gene. Germline V CDR1 and CDR2: SQVTM, ANQGSEA. Trimming removed 4 bases from V and 1 base from J, with 4 bases in between. The CDR3 loop spans 11 amino acids. CDR3: CSVVGNTEAFF. CDR3 in DNA: TGCAGCGTTGTAGGGAACACTGAAGCTTTCTTT.